This record concerns one T cell receptor beta chain sequence. In the source study's methods: Amplification from reference gene primers served as the basis for estimated nucleated cell counts. The table came from immunoSEQ multiplex PCR; TCRdb's copy has only in-frame clones and leaves some out. V, J and clone size are those of that table, while D and trimming were read from the DNA. The repertoire holds under 150,000 clones, with more than 75% as singletons. The sample belongs to a study of blood T cell repertoires in COVID-19. For the study at large: The United States, Italy and Spain were the sources of the acute and convalescent COVID-19 samples. Sample material is recorded as cDNA or gDNA derived from T cells, B-cell-depleted T cells, or PBMCs.

Germline V CDR1 and CDR2: LNHDA, SQIVND (reference sequence). Trimming took off 6 bases at V and 0 bases at J, with 14 bases between the two ends. This CDR3 has 15 amino acids. The sample consisted of peripheral blood. The TCR originated in a man aged 80 or over with acute or convalescent COVID-19. The V and J genes are TRBV19 and TRBJ1-2, with D possibly being TRBD1 (6 bases). CDR3 residues: CASSPRTVSNYGYTF. The CDR3, as DNA: TGTGCCAGTAGCCCCCGGACAGTTTCTAACTATGGCTACACCTTC.